What follows is one TCR beta chain and its context. This specimen comes from a study of T cell changes during pregnancy in multiple sclerosis. Sequencing was performed with immunoSEQ multiplex PCR; in TCRdb, only in-frame clones are kept and a portion is missing. Here the sample spans 25,000 to 35,000 clones, 80% to 90% being singletons. The material sequenced was CD8+ T cells from peripheral blood mononuclear cells, taken in the second trimester of pregnancy. This clonotype was sampled from a female donor with multiple sclerosis, enrolled in a pregnancy study.

The CDR3 here is CASSLEGTYEQYF. In nucleotides, the CDR3 is TGTGCCAGCAGCTTAGAGGGGACCTACGAGCAGTACTTC. V is TRBV7-8 and J is TRBJ2-7, with D tentatively TRBD1 (5 bases). Trimming took 1 base from V and 2 from J, leaving 6 bases between them. The CDR3 has 13 amino acids. CDR1 SGHVS and CDR2 FQNEAQ come from the germline V gene. The full variable domain, completed using reference TRBV7-8 and TRBJ2-7, is GAGVSQSPRYKVAKRGQDVALRCDPISGHVSLFWYQQALGQGPEFLTYFQNEAQLDKSGLPSDRFFAERPEGSVSTLKIQRTQQEDSAVYLCASSLEGTYEQYFGPGTRLTVT.